Listed below are T cell receptor beta chains from one sample, sequenced in a study of CD8+CD57+ T cells in acquired aplastic anemia. Each CDR3 protein is one row after TCRdb ran MiXCR on the reads. The table shows about 190,000 distinct CDR3 sequences, with around 50% occurring only once. Sequencing was carried out using sorted CD4+, CD8+, or CD8+CD57+ T cells (not recorded which) from PBMCs. The source is a human donor in good health, serving as a control. Both conserved end residues are part of each CDR3.

v_call	j_call	cdr3_aa
TRBV7-2	TRBJ2-3	CASSFERGSDTQYF
TRBV19	TRBJ1-2	CASSQGHLGYTF
TRBV4-1	TRBJ1-6	CASSQDERASPLHF
TRBV5-8	TRBJ2-2	CASSAANTGELFF
TRBV6-2/TRBV6-3	TRBJ2-7	CASSYRQEPYEQYF
TRBV5-1	TRBJ2-1	CASSLAGQGWNEQFF
TRBV12-3/TRBV12-4	TRBJ2-7	CASSLQDSSYEQYF
TRBV7-3	TRBJ1-2	CASSLISANYGYTF
TRBV12-3/TRBV12-4	TRBJ2-2	CASSNPTGGTGELFF
TRBV10-2	TRBJ1-5	CASSEGLDQPQHF
TRBV12-3/TRBV12-4	TRBJ1-1	CASSSSTEAFF
TRBV15	TRBJ2-2	CATSSRTGYTGELFF
TRBV12-3/TRBV12-4	TRBJ2-1	CASSVGAGMGEQFF
TRBV9	TRBJ2-7	CASSVGDSPYEQYF
TRBV19	TRBJ2-6	CASKCGLCSGVNVLTF
TRBV24-1	TRBJ2-3	CATSAASGASTDTQYF
TRBV5-1	TRBJ2-7	CASSLESGGHYEQYF
TRBV20-1	TRBJ2-7	CSAGGSRYEQYF
TRBV5-8	TRBJ1-3	CASNERQSSGNTIYF
TRBV29-1	TRBJ1-1	CSVDWTGVAFF
TRBV24-1	TRBJ2-3	CATSSSKRMSTDTQYF
TRBV2	TRBJ2-3	CASSDSAHGDTQYF
TRBV19	.	CASSISFGTGGYEQYF
TRBV25-1	TRBJ2-1	CASSAMVGQGPYNEQFF
TRBV24-1	TRBJ2-5	CATSAVNIASQYF
TRBV5-5	TRBJ1-5	CASSYWTGNQPQHF
TRBV7-3	TRBJ1-2	CASSGGDAEGYTF